Listed below are T cell receptor beta chains from one sample, sequenced in a study of blood T cell repertoires in COVID-19. Libraries were prepared by immunoSEQ multiplex PCR; TCRdb keeps only in-frame clonotypes and omits some of them. The sample lists some 250,000 clones, 88% occurring once. Source material: peripheral blood. These receptors were taken from a woman in her twenties or thirties with acute or convalescent COVID-19. Both conserved end residues are part of each CDR3. Fields, in order: D gene, V gene, J gene, clone size, CDR3 length, CDR3 protein, CDR3 DNA. The D gene is left open where the match is weak. Only part of the rows carry a size: once, few, many, or a class if the clone is expanded.

d_call: NA
v_call: TRBV19
j_call: TRBJ2-5
clone_size: NA
cdr3_length: 14
cdr3_aa: CASRPYPTQETQYF
cdr3_nt: TGTGCCAGTAGGCCCTACCCCACCCAAGAGACCCAGTACTTC

d_call: TRBD1
v_call: TRBV27
j_call: TRBJ1-3
clone_size: NA
cdr3_length: 16
cdr3_aa: CASSYGTGLSGNTIYF
cdr3_nt: TGTGCCAGCAGTTACGGGACAGGCCTCTCTGGAAACACCATATATTTT

d_call: TRBD1
v_call: TRBV5-7
j_call: TRBJ2-3
clone_size: NA
cdr3_length: 14
cdr3_aa: CASSSDRGPDTQYF
cdr3_nt: TGTGCCAGCAGTTCGGACAGGGGGCCAGATACGCAGTATTTT

d_call: NA
v_call: TRBV5-1
j_call: TRBJ2-5
clone_size: NA
cdr3_length: 16
cdr3_aa: CASSRGNPGVGETQYF
cdr3_nt: TGCGCCAGCAGCCGAGGCAATCCGGGGGTAGGGGAGACCCAGTACTTC

d_call: TRBD1
v_call: TRBV5-1
j_call: TRBJ1-4
clone_size: NA
cdr3_length: 15
cdr3_aa: CASSHTGTGNEKLFF
cdr3_nt: TGCGCCAGTAGCCATACCGGGACAGGGAACGAAAAACTGTTTTTT

d_call: NA
v_call: TRBV12-3/TRBV12-4
j_call: TRBJ2-1
clone_size: once
cdr3_length: 12
cdr3_aa: CASTPSIGEQFF
cdr3_nt: TGTGCCAGCACCCCCTCCATCGGTGAGCAGTTCTTC

d_call: TRBD2
v_call: TRBV6-5
j_call: TRBJ2-7
clone_size: NA
cdr3_length: 16
cdr3_aa: CASSYELAGDSYEQYF
cdr3_nt: TGTGCCAGCAGTTATGAGTTAGCGGGAGATTCCTACGAGCAGTACTTC

d_call: NA
v_call: TRBV18
j_call: TRBJ1-1
clone_size: NA
cdr3_length: 17
cdr3_aa: CASSPLVQTRGYTEAFF
cdr3_nt: TGTGCCAGCTCACCACTTGTTCAGACCCGGGGTTACACTGAAGCTTTCTTT

d_call: NA
v_call: TRBV7-2
j_call: TRBJ1-2
clone_size: few
cdr3_length: 13
cdr3_aa: CASRKDRFDGYTF
cdr3_nt: TGTGCCAGCAGGAAAGACAGGTTCGATGGCTACACCTTC

d_call: TRBD1
v_call: TRBV27
j_call: TRBJ1-4
clone_size: NA
cdr3_length: 13
cdr3_aa: CASARGVHEKLFF
cdr3_nt: TGTGCCAGCGCCAGGGGGGTCCATGAAAAACTGTTTTTT

d_call: NA
v_call: TRBV18
j_call: TRBJ2-2
clone_size: NA
cdr3_length: 16
cdr3_aa: CASSPPSQQNTGELFF
cdr3_nt: TGTGCCAGCTCACCACCTTCACAGCAGAACACCGGGGAGCTGTTTTTT

d_call: NA
v_call: TRBV5-1
j_call: TRBJ2-7
clone_size: NA
cdr3_length: 17
cdr3_aa: CASSSDRHRTSQPRCYF
cdr3_nt: TGCGCCAGCAGCTCGGACAGGCATAGGACTAGCCAACCGAGATGTTACTTC

d_call: TRBD1
v_call: TRBV29-1
j_call: TRBJ2-7
clone_size: NA
cdr3_length: 14
cdr3_aa: CSVAGTGGSYEQYF
cdr3_nt: TGCAGCGTGGCCGGGACAGGCGGATCCTACGAGCAGTACTTC

d_call: NA
v_call: TRBV6-6
j_call: TRBJ1-6
clone_size: NA
cdr3_length: 14
cdr3_aa: CASGQQGGNSPLHF
cdr3_nt: TGTGCCAGCGGGCAACAAGGTGGAAATTCACCCCTCCACTTT

d_call: TRBD2
v_call: TRBV19
j_call: TRBJ2-3
clone_size: NA
cdr3_length: 16
cdr3_aa: CASAGGASGTTDTQYF
cdr3_nt: TGTGCCAGCGCCGGGGGGGCTAGCGGGACCACAGATACGCAGTATTTT

d_call: TRBD1
v_call: TRBV29-1
j_call: TRBJ2-3
clone_size: NA
cdr3_length: 14
cdr3_aa: CSVDRGGGTDTQYF
cdr3_nt: TGCAGCGTCGACAGGGGTGGGGGCACAGATACGCAGTATTTT

d_call: NA
v_call: TRBV6-2/TRBV6-3
j_call: TRBJ2-1
clone_size: NA
cdr3_length: 17
cdr3_aa: CASSYLRTAEGYNEQFF
cdr3_nt: TGTGCCAGCAGTTACCTTCGGACAGCCGAGGGATACAATGAGCAGTTCTTC

d_call: TRBD1
v_call: TRBV24-1
j_call: TRBJ2-1
clone_size: NA
cdr3_length: 15
cdr3_aa: CATSEGTGSINEQFF
cdr3_nt: TGTGCCACCAGTGAGGGGACAGGTTCAATCAATGAGCAGTTCTTC

d_call: NA
v_call: TRBV7-3
j_call: TRBJ2-2
clone_size: NA
cdr3_length: 16
cdr3_aa: CASSLTGTLNTGELFF
cdr3_nt: TGTGCCAGCAGCTTAACCGGGACACTTAACACCGGGGAGCTGTTTTTT

d_call: NA
v_call: TRBV9
j_call: TRBJ2-6
clone_size: NA
cdr3_length: 15
cdr3_aa: CASSVAGSGANVLTF
cdr3_nt: TGTGCCAGCAGCGTGGCAGGCTCTGGGGCCAACGTCCTGACTTTC

d_call: NA
v_call: TRBV11-2
j_call: TRBJ2-5
clone_size: NA
cdr3_length: 13
cdr3_aa: CASTKGVQETQYF
cdr3_nt: TGTGCCAGCACCAAAGGGGTCCAAGAGACCCAGTACTTC

d_call: NA
v_call: TRBV7-2
j_call: TRBJ1-6
clone_size: NA
cdr3_length: 14
cdr3_aa: CASSLVRGETPLHF
cdr3_nt: TGTGCCAGCAGCTTAGTCCGGGGAGAGACACCCCTCCACTTT